These T cell receptor beta chains were read from a single sample in a study of beta chain features in type 1 diabetes. The assay was immunoSEQ multiplex PCR, and TCRdb's table has in-frame clones only and misses some. Here the sample spans approximately 340,000 clones, around 16% being singletons. Specimen: naive CD4+ T cells from blood. These TCRs come from a woman younger than 35 in good health. The CDR3 runs from the conserved cysteine through the conserved F or W. A clone size is listed for some rows: how often the clone was seen (once, few, many), or a class if it is expanded.

CDR3 protein	clone size	V gene	J gene
CSTTPQENYGYTF	few	TRBV29-1	TRBJ1-2
CAISESGFASEQYF	.	TRBV10-3	TRBJ2-7
CASSTDRANEKLFF	.	TRBV27	TRBJ1-4
CASSFLTDTQYF	few	TRBV5-1	TRBJ2-3
CASSPSGTSVKETQYF	few	TRBV18	TRBJ2-5
CASSFRTGSAGELFF	few	TRBV5-1	TRBJ2-2
CAWRVGETQYF	.	TRBV30	TRBJ2-5
CASSAKTGVYEQYF	.	TRBV7-9	TRBJ2-7
CASSPPGLAGADTQYF	.	TRBV18	TRBJ2-3
CASSTGLAGGYTGELFF	.	TRBV4-1	TRBJ2-2
CASSFLAGGPSSYNEQFF	.	TRBV7-9	TRBJ2-1
CSVVQGLYGYTF	.	TRBV29-1	TRBJ1-2
CASSQDLTGGADTQYF	few	TRBV4-2	TRBJ2-3
CASSLIVTGGGYTF	few	TRBV7-2	TRBJ1-2
CASSSQAGRDEQYF	.	TRBV7-3	TRBJ2-7
CASSAGRAEAFF	.	TRBV23-1	TRBJ1-1
CASSLYTAAGETQYF	.	TRBV5-6	TRBJ2-5
CASSIKRTTTDTQYF	.	TRBV19	TRBJ2-3
CASSPVPGPGGEQYF	few	TRBV18	TRBJ2-7
CAWNPGQNTGGYTF	few	TRBV30	TRBJ1-2
CSVVRGSGREETQYF	.	TRBV29-1	TRBJ2-5
CASSAGGGNQPQHF	.	TRBV5-1	TRBJ1-5
CSVSGQARDEKLFF	few	TRBV29-1	TRBJ1-4